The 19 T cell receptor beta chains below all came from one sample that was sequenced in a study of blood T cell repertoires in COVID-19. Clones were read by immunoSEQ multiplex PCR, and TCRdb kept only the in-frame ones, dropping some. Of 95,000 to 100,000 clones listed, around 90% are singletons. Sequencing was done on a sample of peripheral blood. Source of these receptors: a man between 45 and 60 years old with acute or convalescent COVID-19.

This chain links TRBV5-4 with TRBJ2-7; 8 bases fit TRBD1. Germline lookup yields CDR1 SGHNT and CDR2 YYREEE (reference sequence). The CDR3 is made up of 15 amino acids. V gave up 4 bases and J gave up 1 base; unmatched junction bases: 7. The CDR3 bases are TGTGCCAGCAGCCCAGGGGGCGGGGCGTCCTACGAGCAGTACTTC. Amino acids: CASSPGGGASYEQYF.

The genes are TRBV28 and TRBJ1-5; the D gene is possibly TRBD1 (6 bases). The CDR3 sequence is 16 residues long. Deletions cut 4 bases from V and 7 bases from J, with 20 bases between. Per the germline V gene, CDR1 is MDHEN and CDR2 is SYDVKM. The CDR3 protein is CASSSAEGGIGQPQHF. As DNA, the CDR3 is TGTGCCAGCAGTTCCGCCGAGGGGGGGATAGGACAGCCCCAGCATTTT.

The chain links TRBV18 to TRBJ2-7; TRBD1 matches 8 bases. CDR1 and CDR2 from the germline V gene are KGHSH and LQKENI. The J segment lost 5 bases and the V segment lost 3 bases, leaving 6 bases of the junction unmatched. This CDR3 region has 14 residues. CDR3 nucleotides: TGTGCCAGCTCACCTCTTGGACAGGGCGACGAGCAGTACTTC. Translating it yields CASSPLGQGDEQYF.

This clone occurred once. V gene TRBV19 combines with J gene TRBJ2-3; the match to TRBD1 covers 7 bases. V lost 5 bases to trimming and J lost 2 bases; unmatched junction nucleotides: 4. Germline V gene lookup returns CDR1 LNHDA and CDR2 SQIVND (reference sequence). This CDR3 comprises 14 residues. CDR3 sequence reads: CASSGDRVTDTQYF. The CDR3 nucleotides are TGTGCCAGTAGTGGGGACAGAGTCACAGATACGCAGTATTTT.

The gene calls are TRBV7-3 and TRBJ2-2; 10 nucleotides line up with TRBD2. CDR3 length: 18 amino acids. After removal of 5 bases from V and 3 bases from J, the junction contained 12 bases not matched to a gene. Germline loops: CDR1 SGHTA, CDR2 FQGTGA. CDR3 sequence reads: CASSPAGTSDSYTGELFF. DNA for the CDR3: TGTGCCAGCAGCCCCGCCGGGACTAGCGATTCTTACACCGGGGAGCTGTTTTTT.

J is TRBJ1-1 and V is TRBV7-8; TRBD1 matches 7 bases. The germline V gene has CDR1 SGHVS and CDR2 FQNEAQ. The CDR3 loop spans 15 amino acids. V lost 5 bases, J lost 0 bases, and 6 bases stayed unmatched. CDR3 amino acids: CASSRQTGLNTEAFF. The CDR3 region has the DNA TGTGCCAGCAGCCGTCAGACAGGGTTGAACACTGAAGCTTTCTTT.

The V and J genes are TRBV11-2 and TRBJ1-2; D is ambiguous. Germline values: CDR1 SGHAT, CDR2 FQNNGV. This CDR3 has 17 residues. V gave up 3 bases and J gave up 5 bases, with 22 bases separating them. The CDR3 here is CASSFTARGYSKYGYTF. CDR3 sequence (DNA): TGTGCCAGCAGCTTCACCGCCCGGGGATACAGCAAATATGGCTACACCTTC.

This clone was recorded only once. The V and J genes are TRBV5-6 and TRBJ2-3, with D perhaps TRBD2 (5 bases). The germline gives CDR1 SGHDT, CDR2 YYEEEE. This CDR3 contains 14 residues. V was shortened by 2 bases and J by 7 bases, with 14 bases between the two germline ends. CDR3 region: CASSLRLSGNTQYF. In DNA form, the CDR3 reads TGTGCCAGCAGCTTAAGACTATCTGGGAATACGCAGTATTTT.

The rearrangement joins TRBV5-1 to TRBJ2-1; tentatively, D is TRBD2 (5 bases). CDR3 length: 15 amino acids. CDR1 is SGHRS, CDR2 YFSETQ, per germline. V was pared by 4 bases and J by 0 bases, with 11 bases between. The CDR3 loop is CASSDSGSSYNEQFF. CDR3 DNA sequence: TGCGCCAGCAGCGATTCTGGGAGCTCCTACAATGAGCAGTTCTTC.

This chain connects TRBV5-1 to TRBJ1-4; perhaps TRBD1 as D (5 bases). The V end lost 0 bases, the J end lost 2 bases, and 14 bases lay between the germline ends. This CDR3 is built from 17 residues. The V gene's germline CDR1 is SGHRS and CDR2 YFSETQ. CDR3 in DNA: TGCGCCAGCAGCTTGGAGGGTAGTGGGGCGACTAATGAAAAACTGTTTTTT. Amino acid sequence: CASSLEGSGATNEKLFF. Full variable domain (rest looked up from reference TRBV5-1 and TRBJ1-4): KAGVTQTPRYLIKTRGQQVTLSCSPISGHRSVSWYQQTPGQGLQFLFEYFSETQRNKGNFPGRFSGRQFSNSRSEMNVSTLELGDSALYLCASSLEGSGATNEKLFFGSGTQLSVL.

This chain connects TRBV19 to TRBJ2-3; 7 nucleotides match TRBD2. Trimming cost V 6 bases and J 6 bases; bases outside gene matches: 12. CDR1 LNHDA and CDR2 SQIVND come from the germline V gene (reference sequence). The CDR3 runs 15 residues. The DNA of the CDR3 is TGTGCCAGTAGCCGCCTGGTGGGGGGGGTTGATACGCAGTATTTT. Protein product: CASSRLVGGVDTQYF.

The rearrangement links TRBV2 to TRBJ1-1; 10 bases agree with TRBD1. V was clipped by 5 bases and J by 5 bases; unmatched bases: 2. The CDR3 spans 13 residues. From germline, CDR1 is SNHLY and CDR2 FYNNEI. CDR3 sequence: CASSRQGATEAFF. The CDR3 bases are TGTGCCAGCAGTCGACAGGGGGCAACTGAAGCTTTCTTT. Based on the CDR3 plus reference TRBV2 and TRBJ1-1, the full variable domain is EPEVTQTPSHQVTQMGQEVILRCVPISNHLYFYWYRQILGQKVEFLVSFYNNEISEKSEIFDDQFSVERPDGSNFTLKIRSTKLEDSAMYFCASSRQGATEAFFGQGTRLTVV.

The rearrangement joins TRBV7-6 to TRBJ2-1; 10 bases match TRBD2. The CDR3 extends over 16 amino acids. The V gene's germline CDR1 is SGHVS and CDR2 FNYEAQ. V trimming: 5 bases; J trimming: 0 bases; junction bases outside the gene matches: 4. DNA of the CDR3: TGTGCCAGCAGCCTCAGGACTAGCGGCTCCTACAATGAGCAGTTCTTC. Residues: CASSLRTSGSYNEQFF. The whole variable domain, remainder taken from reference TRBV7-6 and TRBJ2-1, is GAGVSQSPRYKVTKRGQDVALRCDPISGHVSLYWYRQALGQGPEFLTYFNYEAQQDKSGLPNDRFSAERPEGSISTLTIQRTEQRDSAMYRCASSLRTSGSYNEQFFGPGTRLTVL.

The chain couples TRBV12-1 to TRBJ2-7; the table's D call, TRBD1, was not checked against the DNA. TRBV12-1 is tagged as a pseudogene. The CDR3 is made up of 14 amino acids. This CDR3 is CASTTGRTGYEQYF. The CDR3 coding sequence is TGTGCCAGTACCACCGGGAGGACAGGGTACGAGCAGTACTTC.

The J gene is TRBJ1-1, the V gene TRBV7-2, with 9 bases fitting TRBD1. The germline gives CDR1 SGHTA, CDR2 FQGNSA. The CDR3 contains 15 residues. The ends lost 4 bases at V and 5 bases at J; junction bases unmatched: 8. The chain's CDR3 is CASSSILDRGTEAFF. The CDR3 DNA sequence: TGTGCCAGCAGCTCTATCCTGGACAGGGGAACTGAAGCTTTCTTT.

The CDR3 DNA reads as TGTGCCAGCAGCCCGGGTGGGGGCAGCTATGGCTACACCTTC. The encoded protein is CASSPGGGSYGYTF. V gene TRBV5-4 combines with J gene TRBJ1-2; the D gene is possibly TRBD1 (6 bases). The V gene's germline CDR1 is SGHNT and CDR2 YYREEE (reference sequence). The CDR3 is made up of 14 amino acids. V lost 4 bases to trimming and J lost 4 bases, with 14 bases between them.

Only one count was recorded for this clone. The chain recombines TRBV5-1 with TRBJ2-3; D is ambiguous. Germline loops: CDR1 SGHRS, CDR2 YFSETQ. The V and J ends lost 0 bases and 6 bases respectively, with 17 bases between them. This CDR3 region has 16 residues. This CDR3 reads CASSLEGGGKLDTQYF. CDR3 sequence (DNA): TGCGCCAGCAGCTTGGAAGGCGGTGGAAAGCTGGATACGCAGTATTTT.

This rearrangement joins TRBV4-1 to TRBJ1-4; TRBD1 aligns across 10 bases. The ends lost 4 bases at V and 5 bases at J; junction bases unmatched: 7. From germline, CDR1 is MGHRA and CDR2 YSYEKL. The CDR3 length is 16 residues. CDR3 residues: CASSLVPGQGNEKLFF. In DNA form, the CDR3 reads TGCGCCAGCAGCCTCGTCCCGGGACAGGGGAATGAAAAACTGTTTTTT.

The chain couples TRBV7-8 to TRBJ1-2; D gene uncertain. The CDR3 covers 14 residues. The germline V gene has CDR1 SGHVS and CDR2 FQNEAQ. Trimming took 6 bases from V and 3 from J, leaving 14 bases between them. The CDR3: CASSPGSRDYGYTF. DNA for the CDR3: TGTGCCAGCAGTCCTGGGTCGAGGGACTATGGCTACACCTTC.